Presented here are 3 T cell receptor beta chains from one specimen sequenced in a study of early T cells in non-severe SARS-CoV-2 infection. One entry per CDR3 protein, called by TCRdb with MiXCR from the 5' RACE reads. This table holds 37,000 or so distinct CDR3 sequences, roughly 5% found once. The sequenced sample was whole blood. The origin of the receptors is an adult who was a healthcare worker with PCR-confirmed SARS-CoV-2 infection or an uninfected control (not recorded which).

The table lists this clonotype with many counts. The chain has TRBV5-1 and TRBJ2-5; TRBD1 matches 8 bases. J was trimmed by 3 bases and V by 4 bases; bases with no gene match: 2. Germline V gene sequence: CDR1 SGHRS, CDR2 YFSETQ. This CDR3 has 13 amino acids. The DNA of the CDR3 is TGCGCCAGCAGCCCGGACAGGGAAGAGACCCAGTACTTC. Its protein product is CASSPDREETQYF. The full variable domain, rest sourced from reference TRBV5-1 and TRBJ2-5, is KAGVTQTPRYLIKTRGQQVTLSCSPISGHRSVSWYQQTPGQGLQFLFEYFSETQRNKGNFPGRFSGRQFSNSRSEMNVSTLELGDSALYLCASSPDREETQYFGPGTRLLVL.

This clonotype was observed at least ten times. In DNA, the CDR3 is TGTGCCAGCATCATCACCGGGACACAACCTAACTATGGCTACACCTTC. It is translated as CASIITGTQPNYGYTF. The chain links TRBV7-2 to TRBJ1-2; D is possibly TRBD1 (6 bases). Per germline, CDR1 SGHTA and CDR2 FQGNSA. The CDR3 runs 16 residues. Trimming stripped 7 bases from V and 0 bases from J, with 18 bases between.

Many counts were recorded for this clonotype. The rearrangement uses TRBV20-1 and TRBJ2-3; tentatively, D is TRBD1 or TRBD2 (5 bases each). Germline V gene lookup returns CDR1 DFQATT and CDR2 SNEGSKA (reference sequence). V lost 6 bases and J 2 bases, leaving 18 bases between the germline ends. The CDR3 has 15 amino acids. The CDR3 sequence is CSALSGTDDTDTQYF. The CDR3 nucleotides are TGCAGTGCCCTGTCCGGGACGGACGACACAGATACGCAGTATTTT.